What follows are 25 T cell receptor beta chains derived from one specimen sequenced in a study of T cell responses to AZD1222 COVID-19 vaccine. Data came from immunoSEQ multiplex PCR; TCRdb stores just in-frame clones and leaves some out. The table has approximately 120,000 clones, more than 70% seen once. The sample in question was peripheral blood, obtained on day 0 of AZD1222 vaccination. These receptors were collected from an adult in good health.

The genes are TRBV4-2 and TRBJ1-3; D call uncertain. The CDR3 loop spans 15 amino acids. In germline, CDR1 is LGHNA, CDR2 YNFKEQ. V lost 0 bases and J 0 bases, leaving 6 bases between the germline ends. This CDR3 is CASSQDLGSGNTIYF. CDR3 nucleotides: TGTGCCAGCAGCCAAGATCTCGGCTCTGGAAACACCATATATTTT.

The chain joins TRBV7-9 to TRBJ1-5; D is ambiguous. The CDR3 length is 13 residues. Per the germline V gene, CDR1 is SEHNR and CDR2 is FQNEAQ (reference sequence). The V end lost 5 bases, the J end lost 7 bases, and 12 bases lay between the germline ends. The CDR3 region is CASSPGVHQPQHF. As DNA, the CDR3 is TGTGCCAGCAGCCCCGGGGTACACCAGCCCCAGCATTTT. The complete variable domain, with remaining parts taken from reference TRBV7-9 and TRBJ1-5, reads DTGVSQNPRHKITKRGQNVTFRCDPISEHNRLYWYRQTLGQGPEFLTYFQNEAQLEKSRLLSDRFSAERPKGSFSTLEIQRTEQGDSAMYLCASSPGVHQPQHFGDGTRLSIL.

This clone was recorded only once. The V gene is TRBV28, the J gene TRBJ1-6; 10 bases agree with TRBD1. CDR3 size: 15 residues. V trimming: 6 bases; J trimming: 10 bases; junction bases outside the gene matches: 9. Germline CDR1 reads MDHEN; CDR2 reads SYDVKM. CDR3 sequence: CASSRRQGAKSPLHF. CDR3 in DNA: TGTGCCAGCAGCCGGCGACAGGGGGCTAAGTCACCCCTCCACTTT.

The chain uses TRBV6-5 and TRBJ1-2, with 7 bases fitting TRBD1. The J segment lost 2 bases and the V segment lost 9 bases, leaving 12 bases of the junction unmatched. The CDR3 runs 15 residues. Germline assignment: CDR1 MNHEY and CDR2 SVGAGI. The CDR3, as DNA: TGTGCCAGTTCCTCCGGACAGGACGGGAACTATGGCTACACCTTC. Its translation: CASSSGQDGNYGYTF.

The gene calls are TRBV2 and TRBJ1-4; D is possibly TRBD1 (5 bases). This CDR3 has 14 amino acids. Germline-derived CDR1 and CDR2 are SNHLY and FYNNEI. V gave up 6 bases and J gave up 4 bases, with 12 bases separating them. This chain's CDR3 is CASSQGLGNEKLFF. For the CDR3, the DNA is TGTGCCAGCAGCCAGGGATTGGGTAATGAAAAACTGTTTTTT.

The chain has TRBV7-2 and TRBJ2-3; 11 nucleotides agree with TRBD2. The CDR3 is made up of 18 amino acids. Germline V CDR1 and CDR2: SGHTA, FQGNSA. V was clipped by 3 bases and J by 0 bases; unmatched bases: 8. This CDR3 is CASSFVGTSGGSTDTQYF. The DNA of the CDR3 is TGTGCCAGCAGCTTCGTGGGAACTAGCGGGGGAAGCACAGATACGCAGTATTTT. The variable domain in full, completed from reference TRBV7-2 and TRBJ2-3, reads GAGVSQSPSNKVTEKGKDVELRCDPISGHTALYWYRQSLGQGLEFLIYFQGNSAPDKSGLPSDRFSAERTGGSVSTLTIQRTQQEDSAVYLCASSFVGTSGGSTDTQYFGPGTRLTVL.

V gene TRBV7-2 combines with J gene TRBJ2-2; a possible D gene is TRBD2 (6 bases). Looked up from germline, CDR1 is SGHTA and CDR2 is FQGNSA. The CDR3 sequence is 17 residues long. Between the trimmed V and J ends, which lost 2 bases and 1 base, there was a span of 14 bases. The CDR3 region is CASSLIGGAGNTGELFF. CDR3 nucleotides: TGTGCCAGCAGCTTAATCGGTGGAGCGGGGAACACCGGGGAGCTGTTTTTT.

V and J are TRBV30 and TRBJ2-1, with D possibly matching TRBD2 (6 bases). Germline lookup yields CDR1 GTSNPN and CDR2 SVGIG (reference sequence). The CDR3 sequence is 15 residues long. The ends were cut back, 0 bases at V and 5 bases at J, with 14 bases in the middle. The CDR3 region has the DNA TGTGCCTGGAGTGTATGGGGTAGCGGAGACAATGAGCAGTTCTTC. This gives the protein CAWSVWGSGDNEQFF.

The chain is built from TRBV7-2 and TRBJ1-4; 7 bases map to TRBD1. The CDR3 loop spans 15 amino acids. J lost 7 bases, V lost 0 bases, and 5 bases had no gene match. The germline V gene has CDR1 SGHTA and CDR2 FQGNSA. CDR3 amino acids: CASSLAGQTVEKLFF. The CDR3 DNA reads as TGTGCCAGCAGCTTAGCGGGACAGACAGTTGAAAAACTGTTTTTT.

CDR3 in amino acids: CAWSTDREFMNEQFF. The CDR3 DNA reads TGTGCCTGGAGTACGGACAGGGAATTTATGAATGAGCAGTTCTTC. The rearrangement links TRBV30 to TRBJ2-1; the match to TRBD1 covers 8 bases. The germline gives CDR1 GTSNPN, CDR2 SVGIG (reference sequence). The V segment lost 2 bases and the J segment 7 bases; nucleotides outside the gene matches: 10. The CDR3 totals 15 residues.

The rearrangement uses TRBV4-1 and TRBJ2-7; tentatively, D is TRBD1 or TRBD2 (6 bases each). The CDR3 runs 16 residues. Trimming pared 1 base from V and 3 bases from J, leaving 16 bases between. Germline CDR1 MGHRA, CDR2 YSYEKL. The CDR3 bases are TGCGCCAGCAGCCAAGCGTCACGGGGGCTAGGCTACGAGCAGTACTTC. Its protein is CASSQASRGLGYEQYF.

The V call is TRBV5-6, the J call TRBJ2-1; possible D gene TRBD2, 6 bases. The V end lost 0 bases, the J end lost 10 bases, and 11 bases lay between the germline ends. This CDR3 spans 13 amino acids. CDR1 is SGHDT and CDR2 is YYEEEE in the germline V gene. The CDR3 sequence: CASSLGLENEQFF. The CDR3 nucleotides read TGTGCCAGCAGCTTGGGACTAGAAAACGAGCAGTTCTTC.

The V gene is TRBV28, the J gene TRBJ1-2; 8 positions match TRBD1. J lost 6 bases, V lost 6 bases, and 9 bases had no gene match. There are 14 residues in the CDR3. Per the germline V gene, CDR1 is MDHEN and CDR2 is SYDVKM. The chain's CDR3 is CASSIQTGVDGYTF. CDR3 in DNA: TGTGCCAGCAGCATACAGACAGGGGTGGATGGCTACACCTTC.

The chain couples TRBV4-3 to TRBJ2-7; D perhaps matches TRBD2 (6 bases). Germline CDR1 is LGHNA and CDR2 is YSLEER. V lost 0 bases, J lost 3 bases, and 15 bases lay in between. CDR3 size: 16 residues. In DNA form, the CDR3 reads TGCGCCAGCAGCCAAGATTTTGGAGGGATAGGCTACGAGCAGTACTTC. It encodes CASSQDFGGIGYEQYF.

J is TRBJ1-5 and V is TRBV19, with D hard to call. Between the trimmed V and J ends, which lost 2 bases and 8 bases, there was a span of 7 bases. The CDR3 has 12 residues. CDR1 LNHDA and CDR2 SQIVND come from the germline V gene (reference sequence). CDR3 DNA: TGTGCCAGTAGTATAAGGGCAGAGCCCCAGCATTTT. Translation gives CASSIRAEPQHF. Variable domain in full (rest from reference TRBV19 and TRBJ1-5): DGGITQSPKYLFRKEGQNVTLSCEQNLNHDAMYWYRQDPGQGLRLIYYSQIVNDFQKGDIAEGYSVSREKKESFPLTVTSAQKNPTAFYLCASSIRAEPQHFGDGTRLSIL.

The J gene is TRBJ1-6, the V gene TRBV3-1 (or the pseudogene TRBV3-2); 7 positions agree with TRBD1. The CDR3 is made up of 16 amino acids. Germline CDR1 is LGHDT and CDR2 is YNNKEL (reference sequence). The V and J ends lost 6 bases and 9 bases, in that order; junction bases with no gene match: 14. The CDR3 sequence: CASSPNPGTETSPLHF. DNA for the CDR3: TGTGCCAGCAGTCCTAACCCAGGGACAGAGACTTCACCCCTCCACTTT.

The chain couples TRBV19 to TRBJ1-2, with D maybe TRBD1 (5 bases). Germline loops: CDR1 LNHDA, CDR2 SQIVND (reference sequence). The V and J ends lost 5 bases and 4 bases respectively, with 14 bases between them. There are 14 residues in the CDR3. As DNA, the CDR3 is TGTGCCAGTAGTGCCAGCCAGGGCGCCTATGGCTACACCTTC. Residues: CASSASQGAYGYTF. Together with reference TRBV19 and TRBJ1-2, the CDR3 gives the full variable domain: DGGITQSPKYLFRKEGQNVTLSCEQNLNHDAMYWYRQDPGQGLRLIYYSQIVNDFQKGDIAEGYSVSREKKESFPLTVTSAQKNPTAFYLCASSASQGAYGYTFGSGTRLTVV.

The chain employs TRBV7-3 and TRBJ2-5; 8 bases line up with TRBD2. The CDR3 is made up of 15 amino acids. The V and J ends lost 3 bases and 4 bases, in that order; junction bases with no gene match: 7. CDR1 and CDR2 (germline): SGHTA, FQGTGA. This chain's CDR3 is CASSFGGGSVETQYF. CDR3 nucleotides: TGTGCCAGCAGCTTCGGCGGGGGGTCGGTAGAGACCCAGTACTTC.

This clone was recorded only once. The rearrangement uses TRBV7-2 and TRBJ1-2; 7 bases fit TRBD1. From germline, CDR1 is SGHTA and CDR2 FQGNSA. With 5 bases clipped from V and 8 bases from J, the junction kept 14 bases outside the gene matches. This CDR3 contains 15 residues. The CDR3 nucleotides are TGTGCCAGCAGCCCAGGGGGGGGTAAACAATTGGGCTACACCTTC. Encoded protein: CASSPGGGKQLGYTF.

This clone was recorded once. The V and J genes are TRBV19 and TRBJ2-1; D perhaps matches TRBD1 (6 bases). Germline lookup yields CDR1 LNHDA and CDR2 SQIVND (reference sequence). This CDR3 is built from 15 residues. V was clipped by 5 bases and J by 0 bases, with 11 bases between them. The CDR3 here is CASSPGTSSYNEQFF. CDR3 DNA sequence: TGTGCCAGTAGTCCCGGGACATCCTCCTACAATGAGCAGTTCTTC.

The chain couples TRBV6-5 to TRBJ1-6; D remains ambiguous. CDR1 is MNHEY, CDR2 SVGAGI, per germline. This CDR3 is built from 16 residues. V lost 0 bases and J lost 5, with 11 bases in between. Here the CDR3 DNA reads TGTGCCAGCAGTTACTCGGGCGGATGGGATAATTCACCCCTCCACTTT. Its translation is CASSYSGGWDNSPLHF.

The rearrangement uses TRBV6-5 and TRBJ1-4, with D perhaps matching TRBD1 (6 bases). Trimming took 7 bases from V and 13 from J, leaving 25 bases between them. The V gene's germline CDR1 is MNHEY and CDR2 SVGAGI. CDR3 size: 15 residues. The CDR3 DNA reads TGTGCCAGCATCAAGGGCTGGGGGGCCTATGAGGGACTGTTTTTT. Translated: CASIKGWGAYEGLFF.

V and J are TRBV19 and TRBJ2-3, with a weak D call TRBD2 (6 bases). Trimming cost V 5 bases and J 4 bases, with 19 bases left between them. CDR3 size: 16 residues. CDR1 and CDR2 from the germline V gene are LNHDA and SQIVND (reference sequence). DNA of the CDR3: TGTGCCAGTAGTCCGACGGCGGGGCGGGGTCCAGATACGCAGTATTTT. It translates to CASSPTAGRGPDTQYF.

The chain carries TRBV7-8 and TRBJ1-4; D possibly corresponds to TRBD1 (6 bases). The CDR3 is 14 residues long. Trimming took 1 base from V and 8 from J, leaving 11 bases between them. Germline loops: CDR1 SGHVS, CDR2 FQNEAQ. The CDR3 nucleotides read TGTGCCAGCAGCTTAGTGAGGACAGAAGAAAAACTGTTTTTT. Translating it yields CASSLVRTEEKLFF.

CDR3 bases: TGTGCCAGCAGCTTGTCGGTGGGGGCCTACGAGCAGTACTTC. Amino acid sequence: CASSLSVGAYEQYF. The chain uses TRBV7-3 and TRBJ2-7; D tentatively fits TRBD1 or TRBD2 (5 bases each). V lost 3 bases to trimming and J lost 2 bases, with 11 bases between them. The germline V gene has CDR1 SGHTA and CDR2 FQGTGA. This CDR3 contains 14 residues.